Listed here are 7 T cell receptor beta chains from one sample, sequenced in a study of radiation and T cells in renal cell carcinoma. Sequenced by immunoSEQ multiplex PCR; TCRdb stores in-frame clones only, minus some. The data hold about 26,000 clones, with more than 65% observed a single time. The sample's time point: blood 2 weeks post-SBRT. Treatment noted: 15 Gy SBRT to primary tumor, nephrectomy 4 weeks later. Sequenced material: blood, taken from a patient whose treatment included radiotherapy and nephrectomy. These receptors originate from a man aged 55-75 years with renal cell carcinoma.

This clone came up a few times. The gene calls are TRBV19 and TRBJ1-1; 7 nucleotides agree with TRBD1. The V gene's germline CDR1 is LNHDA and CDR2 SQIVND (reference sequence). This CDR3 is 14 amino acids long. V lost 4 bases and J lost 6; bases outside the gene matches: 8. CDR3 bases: TGTGCCAGTAGTACGACAGGGCAACACTCTGAAGCTTTCTTT. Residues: CASSTTGQHSEAFF.

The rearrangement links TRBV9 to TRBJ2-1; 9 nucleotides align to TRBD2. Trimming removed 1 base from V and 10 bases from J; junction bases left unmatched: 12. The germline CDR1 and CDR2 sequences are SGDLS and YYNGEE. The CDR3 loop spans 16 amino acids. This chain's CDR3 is CASSVMASGAYTEQFF. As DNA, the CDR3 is TGTGCCAGCAGCGTAATGGCTAGCGGGGCTTACACGGAGCAGTTCTTC.

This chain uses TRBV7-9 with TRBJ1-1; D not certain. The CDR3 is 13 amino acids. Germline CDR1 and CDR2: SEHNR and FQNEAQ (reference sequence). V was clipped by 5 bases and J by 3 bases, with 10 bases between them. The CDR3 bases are TGTGCCAGCAGCCCATACATGTACACTGAAGCTTTCTTT. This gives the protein CASSPYMYTEAFF.

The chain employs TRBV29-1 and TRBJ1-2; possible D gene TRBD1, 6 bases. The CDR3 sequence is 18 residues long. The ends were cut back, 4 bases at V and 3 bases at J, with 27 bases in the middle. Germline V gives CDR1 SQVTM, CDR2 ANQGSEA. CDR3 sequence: CSVGGIRGANSVDYGYTF. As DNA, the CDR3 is TGCAGCGTTGGCGGGATACGGGGGGCTAACTCCGTAGACTATGGCTACACCTTC. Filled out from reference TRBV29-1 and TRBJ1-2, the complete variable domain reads SAVISQKPSRDICQRGTSLTIQCQVDSQVTMMFWYRQQPGQSLTLIATANQGSEATYESGFVIDKFPISRPNLTFSTLTVSNMSPEDSSIYLCSVGGIRGANSVDYGYTFGSGTRLTVV.

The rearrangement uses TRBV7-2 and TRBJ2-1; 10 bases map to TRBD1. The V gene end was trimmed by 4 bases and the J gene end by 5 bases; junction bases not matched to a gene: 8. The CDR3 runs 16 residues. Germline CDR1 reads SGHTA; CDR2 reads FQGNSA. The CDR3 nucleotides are TGTGCCAGCAGCTCAGACCCGGGACAGGGGCACAATGAGCAGTTCTTC. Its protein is CASSSDPGQGHNEQFF. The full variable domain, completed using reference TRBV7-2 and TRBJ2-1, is GAGVSQSPSNKVTEKGKDVELRCDPISGHTALYWYRQSLGQGLEFLIYFQGNSAPDKSGLPSDRFSAERTGGSVSTLTIQRTQQEDSAVYLCASSSDPGQGHNEQFFGPGTRLTVL.

This CDR3 reads CASGLVGGPEAFF. The CDR3 DNA reads as TGTGCTAGTGGTTTGGTCGGAGGGCCTGAAGCTTTCTTT. The V call is TRBV12-5, the J call TRBJ1-1; D not certain. CDR1 is LGHNT and CDR2 is FRNRAP in the germline V gene. The CDR3 is 13 residues long. V was cut by 0 bases and J by 6 bases, with 8 bases left in between.

The DNA of the CDR3 is TGTGCCAGCAGCGTAGCTTTCGAGAATGAAAAACTGTTTTTT. As protein: CASSVAFENEKLFF. The chain couples TRBV9 to TRBJ1-4, with D hard to call. This CDR3 is 14 amino acids long. The V end was cut by 0 bases, the J end by 5 bases, with 8 bases between. The germline gives CDR1 SGDLS, CDR2 YYNGEE.